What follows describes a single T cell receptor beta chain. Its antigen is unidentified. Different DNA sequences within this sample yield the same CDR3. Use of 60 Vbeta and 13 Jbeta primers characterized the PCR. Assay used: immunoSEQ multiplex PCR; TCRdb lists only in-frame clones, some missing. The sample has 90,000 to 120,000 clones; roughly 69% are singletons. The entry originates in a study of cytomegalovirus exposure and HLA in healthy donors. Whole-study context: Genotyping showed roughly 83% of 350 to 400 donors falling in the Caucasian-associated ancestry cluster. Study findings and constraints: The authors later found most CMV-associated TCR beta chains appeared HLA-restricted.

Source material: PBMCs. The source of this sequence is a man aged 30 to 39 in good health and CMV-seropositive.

The DNA of the CDR3 is TGCGCCAGCAGCTTGGTGGGGGGTGATGAAAAACTGTTTTTT. Amino acids: CASSLVGGDEKLFF. This chain uses TRBV5-1 with TRBJ1-4; a possible D gene is TRBD1 (5 bases). V lost 0 bases to trimming and J lost 6 bases, with 9 bases between them. CDR1 and CDR2 from the germline V gene are SGHRS and YFSETQ. This CDR3 spans 14 amino acids.